This is a list of T cell receptor beta chains from one sample in a study of blood T cell repertoires in COVID-19. Assay used: immunoSEQ multiplex PCR; TCRdb lists only in-frame clones, some missing. Among about 230,000 clones, roughly nine tenths were seen once, and the ten largest hold about 4%. What was sequenced was PBMCs or T cells enriched from blood (not recorded which). Source of these receptors: a woman aged 30 to 39 with acute COVID-19. Each CDR3 is given with its conserved first and last residue. Fields, in order: clone size, D gene, J gene, V gene, CDR3 DNA, CDR3 protein. A D gene is named only where the DNA matches it firmly. Clone size is given for some rows only: seen once, a few or many times, or a class if the clone is expanded.

NA	TRBD1	TRBJ1-5	TRBV7-8	TGTGCCAGCAGCTTAATCGACAGGGGAGACAGCAATCAGCCCCAGCATTTT	CASSLIDRGDSNQPQHF
once	NA	TRBJ2-7	TRBV30	TGTGCCTGGACCGGTGGAGCCTCCTACGAGCAGTACTTC	CAWTGGASYEQYF
NA	NA	TRBJ1-2	TRBV7-8	TGTGCCAGCAGCTTAAGTAGGGGCTATGGCTACACCTTC	CASSLSRGYGYTF
NA	NA	TRBJ1-4	TRBV24-1	TGTGCCACCACCGCGGGGGGGGAGGGTAATGAAAAACTGTTTTTT	CATTAGGEGNEKLFF
few	NA	TRBJ1-2	TRBV29-1	TGCAGCGTTGTGGGGGGGATAGGTTTTGACTACACCTTC	CSVVGGIGFDYTF
NA	NA	TRBJ2-7	TRBV27	TGTGCCAGCAGTCTCTGGGACCGGGGGGAGCAGTACTTC	CASSLWDRGEQYF
NA	TRBD2	TRBJ2-7	TRBV27	TGTGCCAGCAGTACTAGCGGGGGGTTCCACGAGCAGTACTTC	CASSTSGGFHEQYF
NA	TRBD1	TRBJ1-2	TRBV3-1/TRBV3-2	TGTGCCAGCAGCCAGGACAGGGGGCTCTCCTATGGCTACACCTTC	CASSQDRGLSYGYTF
NA	TRBD1	TRBJ1-1	TRBV3-1/TRBV3-2	TGTGCCAGCAGCCAGTACGCGGGGACAGGTGAAGCTTTCTTT	CASSQYAGTGEAFF
NA	NA	TRBJ1-1	TRBV10-1	TGCGCCAGCAGTGACATGGAAGTCGGGAGCAGAGGGGCTTTCTTT	CASSDMEVGSRGAFF
few	NA	TRBJ1-4	TRBV30	TGTGCCTGGAGTGTAAATAGGGGTTCTAATGAAAAACTGTTTTTT	CAWSVNRGSNEKLFF
NA	TRBD2	TRBJ2-2	TRBV7-2	TGTGCCAGCAGCTTTAGCGGGGGGGCGAACGGGGAGCTGTTTTTT	CASSFSGGANGELFF
NA	TRBD1	TRBJ1-2	TRBV9	TGTGCCAGCAGTGGTACAGGGGGGACCCGTGGCTACACCTTC	CASSGTGGTRGYTF
NA	TRBD2	TRBJ2-3	TRBV5-4	TGTGCCAGCAGGTGGACTAGCGGCGATACGCAGTATTTT	CASRWTSGDTQYF
NA	TRBD1	TRBJ2-3	TRBV7-6	TGTGCCAGCAGCTTGACAGGGGTGGCGGTTACGCAGTATTTT	CASSLTGVAVTQYF
NA	NA	TRBJ2-7	TRBV5-6	TGTGCCAGCAGCTTGTTGACAGCGATATACGAGCAGTACTTC	CASSLLTAIYEQYF
NA	NA	TRBJ1-2	TRBV29-1	TGCAGCGCCTCTGGGGGCCCTTACTATGGCTACACCTTC	CSASGGPYYGYTF
NA	TRBD1	TRBJ2-3	TRBV15	TGTGCCACCAGCTCCGGGACAGGGGCAAATGTGCAGTATTTT	CATSSGTGANVQYF
NA	NA	TRBJ1-1	TRBV5-5	TGTGCCAGCAGCTTGTATGTAGGGGGCACTGAAGCTTTCTTT	CASSLYVGGTEAFF
NA	NA	TRBJ1-5	TRBV6-5	TGTGCCAGCAGTTACGGGGAGGCTGATCAGCCCCAGCATTTT	CASSYGEADQPQHF
NA	NA	TRBJ2-7	TRBV19	TGTGCCAGTAGTTCCGGGACAAATACCTACGAGCAGTACTTC	CASSSGTNTYEQYF
NA	TRBD1	TRBJ1-1	TRBV2	TGTGCCAGCAGGGGACAGGGCGGAACTGAAGCTTTCTTT	CASRGQGGTEAFF
NA	NA	TRBJ1-6	TRBV6-5	TGTGCCAGCAGTTCGGGTTCACCCCTCCACTTT	CASSSGSPLHF
NA	NA	TRBJ1-2	TRBV10-3	TGTGCCATCAGTGATGGGGTCAGGGGTAACCATGGCTACACCTTC	CAISDGVRGNHGYTF
NA	TRBD1	TRBJ1-5	TRBV27	TGTGCCAGCAGTTGGACAGGGGGTTCTTATCAGCCCCAGCATTTT	CASSWTGGSYQPQHF
NA	TRBD1	TRBJ1-3	TRBV4-3	TGCGCCAGCAGCCAAGCCGACAGGGGGCTCGGAAACACCATATATTTT	CASSQADRGLGNTIYF
few	TRBD1	TRBJ2-2	TRBV14	TGTGCCAGCAGCCAAGGGACAGGTTCAATCGCGAACACCGGGGAGCTGTTTTTT	CASSQGTGSIANTGELFF
NA	TRBD2	TRBJ2-5	TRBV5-1	TGCGCCAGCAGCTTCGGGGGGGCGTCAGAGACCCAGTACTTC	CASSFGGASETQYF
NA	TRBD1	TRBJ2-2	TRBV18	TGTGCCAGCTCACCCCGGGACAGGGTTGCCGGGGAGCTGTTTTTT	CASSPRDRVAGELFF
NA	NA	TRBJ2-1	TRBV2	TGTGCCAGCATTAGGGAGAGCTCCTACAATGAGCAGTTCTTC	CASIRESSYNEQFF
many	NA	TRBJ1-4	TRBV5-1	TGCGCCAGCAGCTTGTACTCAGGGAAGGGGGAAAAACTGTTTTTT	CASSLYSGKGEKLFF
few	NA	TRBJ2-5	TRBV5-8	TGTGCCAGCAGCTTGGCGATAGGGCCAGGGCAAGAGACCCAGTACTTC	CASSLAIGPGQETQYF
NA	NA	TRBJ2-7	TRBV10-2	TGCGCCAGCAGTGCGCGGGAAAAGGGGCACGAGCAGTACTTC	CASSAREKGHEQYF
NA	NA	TRBJ1-2	TRBV11-2	TGTGCCAGCAGCTTAGTACAGGCTAACTATGGCTACACCTTC	CASSLVQANYGYTF
NA	NA	TRBJ1-4	TRBV5-4	TGTGCCAGCAGCTTGGCATCAGGGGATGAAAAACTGTTTTTT	CASSLASGDEKLFF
NA	TRBD1	TRBJ2-2	TRBV7-4	TGTGCCAGCAGCCCCCGGACAGGACTTAACACCGGGGAGCTGTTTTTT	CASSPRTGLNTGELFF
NA	NA	TRBJ2-1	TRBV9	TGTGCCAGCACCTCCGGAGCCGGACACTTTTTGGGCGATGAGCAGTTCTTC	CASTSGAGHFLGDEQFF
NA	NA	TRBJ1-2	TRBV28	TGTGCCAGCAGTACTCCTGGACAGAACTATGGCTACACCTTC	CASSTPGQNYGYTF
NA	NA	TRBJ2-5	TRBV6-5	TGTGCCACCGCCGCCGAGGGCCTGAAGACCCAGTACTTC	CATAAEGLKTQYF
NA	NA	TRBJ1-5	TRBV5-5	TGTGCCAGCAGCTTGAGACAGGGCAATCAGCCCCAGCATTTT	CASSLRQGNQPQHF
NA	TRBD1	TRBJ2-5	TRBV9	TGTGCCAGTTTCCGTTCCCACCCGGGACAGGGTTCATATGGCCAAGAGACCCAGTACTTC	CASFRSHPGQGSYGQETQYF
NA	NA	TRBJ2-1	TRBV13	TGTGCCAGCAGCTTAGGGGGGGGATCCTACAATGAGCAGTTCTTC	CASSLGGGSYNEQFF
NA	TRBD1	TRBJ2-7	TRBV5-1	TGCGCCAGCAGCTTGGGGGCGACAGGGCCGTCGGACGAGCAGTACTTC	CASSLGATGPSDEQYF
NA	TRBD1	TRBJ2-1	TRBV12-5	TGTGCTAGTGTCCTGACAGGGGGCTTCGATGAGCAGTTCTTC	CASVLTGGFDEQFF
NA	TRBD2	TRBJ2-1	TRBV5-1	TGCGCCAGCAGCTTGGGGCTAGCGGGGCCCTACAATGAGCAGTTCTTC	CASSLGLAGPYNEQFF